The 10 T cell receptor beta chains below were found in one sample sequenced in a study of CD4 T cells in relation to SARS-CoV-2 and coronaviruses. Libraries were prepared by immunoSEQ multiplex PCR; TCRdb keeps only in-frame clonotypes and omits some of them. Of about 18,000 clones listed, approximately 77% are singletons. Unexposed donor CD4+ T cells date from 2011-2018, before the COVID-19 pandemic. CD4+ T cells were isolated from the cells after about 11 days of culture. These receptors have no identified antigens. Material: CD4+ T cells from PBMCs, cultured in vitro. The receptors were sampled from a human donor in good health.

The rearrangement uses TRBV28 and TRBJ1-2; no clear D. The CDR3 spans 13 residues. The germline gives CDR1 MDHEN, CDR2 SYDVKM. V was shortened by 11 bases and J by 4 bases, with 17 bases between the two germline ends. The CDR3 sequence: CACGLSGIYGYTF. DNA of the CDR3: TGTGCCTGCGGTTTATCAGGAATCTATGGCTACACCTTC.

V gene TRBV19 combines with J gene TRBJ2-2; D is tentatively TRBD1 or TRBD2 (5 bases each). The CDR3 loop spans 15 amino acids. Looked up from germline, CDR1 is LNHDA and CDR2 is SQIVND (reference sequence). V lost 7 bases and J lost 4, with 16 bases in between. The CDR3 spells CASTNWGFGTGELFF. The CDR3 DNA reads TGTGCCAGTACTAACTGGGGGTTTGGCACCGGGGAGCTGTTTTTT. The full variable domain, rest sourced from reference TRBV19 and TRBJ2-2, is DGGITQSPKYLFRKEGQNVTLSCEQNLNHDAMYWYRQDPGQGLRLIYYSQIVNDFQKGDIAEGYSVSREKKESFPLTVTSAQKNPTAFYLCASTNWGFGTGELFFGEGSRLTVL.

The genes are TRBV3-1 (or the pseudogene TRBV3-2) and TRBJ2-1; D remains ambiguous. Germline V CDR1 and CDR2: LGHDT, YNNKEL (reference sequence). Trimming cost V 2 bases and J 10 bases, with 12 bases left between them. This CDR3 spans 13 amino acids. CDR3 in DNA: TGTGCCAGCAGCCAAATTTCCCGGACGGAGCAGTTCTTC. This sequence encodes CASSQISRTEQFF.

This CDR3 is CASSPWDSTNEKLFF. In DNA, the CDR3 is TGTGCCAGCTCACCGTGGGACTCAACTAATGAAAAACTGTTTTTT. This sequence joins TRBV18 and TRBJ1-4, with D perhaps matching TRBD1 (5 bases). The ends were cut back, 3 bases at V and 0 bases at J, with 8 bases in the middle. The CDR3 has 15 residues. The V gene's germline CDR1 is KGHSH and CDR2 LQKENI.

In this sample, this clone turned up once. The chain joins TRBV24-1 to TRBJ2-3, with a weak D call TRBD2 (5 bases). With 9 bases removed from V and 4 bases from J, the gap between germline ends came to 7 bases. CDR1 KGHDR and CDR2 SFDVKD come from the germline V gene. The length of the CDR3 is 11 residues. The CDR3 sequence: CATGGADTQYF. The CDR3, as DNA: TGTGCCACCGGAGGAGCAGATACGCAGTATTTT.

A note on this clone: The junction differs from germline at one of its ends, possibly a read error. The chain combines TRBV6-1 with TRBJ2-3; D is possibly TRBD1 (5 bases). Germline V CDR1 and CDR2: MNHNS, SASEGT. CDR3 length: 13 amino acids. The CDR3 spells CASSEKQTATQYF. Written as DNA, the CDR3 is TGTGCCAGCAGTGAAAAGCAGACAGCTACGCAGTATTTT.

The V call is TRBV2, the J call TRBJ1-6, with 9 positions matching TRBD1. Germline V gene sequence: CDR1 SNHLY, CDR2 FYNNEI. V lost 5 bases to trimming and J lost 7 bases; unmatched junction nucleotides: 3. The length of the CDR3 is 14 residues. CDR3 sequence reads: CASSSGQGNSPLHF. The CDR3 DNA is TGTGCCAGCAGTTCGGGACAGGGAAATTCACCCCTCCACTTT.

The chain is built from TRBV29-1 and TRBJ2-7; a possible D gene is TRBD1 (6 bases). Germline V lookup: CDR1 SQVTM, CDR2 ANQGSEA. This CDR3 has 12 residues. Trimming left V 5 bases short and J 0 bases short, with 8 bases between. CDR3 in DNA: TGCAGCGTTAGACAGGACTCCTACGAGCAGTACTTC. Protein product: CSVRQDSYEQYF.

This chain links TRBV6-5 with TRBJ1-3; no firm D call. The V end lost 6 bases, the J end lost 0 bases, and 9 bases lay between the germline ends. The germline V gene has CDR1 MNHEY and CDR2 SVGAGI. This CDR3 contains 14 residues. CDR3 bases: TGTGCCAGCAGCCCGGAGATCTCTGGAAACACCATATATTTT. This gives the protein CASSPEISGNTIYF.

V is TRBV7-3 and J is TRBJ2-1; the match to TRBD2 covers 8 bases. From germline, CDR1 is SGHTA and CDR2 FQGTGA. The CDR3 is 16 amino acids. The trim removed 0 bases at V and 5 bases at J, leaving 6 bases unmatched. The CDR3 here is CASSLTFTSGHNEQFF. The CDR3, as DNA: TGTGCCAGCAGCTTAACGTTTACTAGCGGACACAATGAGCAGTTCTTC. Filled out from reference TRBV7-3 and TRBJ2-1, the complete variable domain reads GAGVSQTPSNKVTEKGKYVELRCDPISGHTALYWYRQSLGQGPEFLIYFQGTGAADDSGLPNDRFFAVRPEGSVSTLKIQRTERGDSAVYLCASSLTFTSGHNEQFFGPGTRLTVL.